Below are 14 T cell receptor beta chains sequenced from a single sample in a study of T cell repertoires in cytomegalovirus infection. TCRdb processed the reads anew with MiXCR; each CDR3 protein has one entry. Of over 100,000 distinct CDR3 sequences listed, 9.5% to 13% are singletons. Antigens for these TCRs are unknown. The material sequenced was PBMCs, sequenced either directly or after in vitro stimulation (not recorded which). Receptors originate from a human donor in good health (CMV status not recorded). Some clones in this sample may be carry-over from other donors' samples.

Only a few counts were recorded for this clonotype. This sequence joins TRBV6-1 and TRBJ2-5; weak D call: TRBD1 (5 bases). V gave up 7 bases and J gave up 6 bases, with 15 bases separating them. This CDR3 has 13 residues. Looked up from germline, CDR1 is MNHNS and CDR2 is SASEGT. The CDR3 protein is CASTQGNGQTQYF. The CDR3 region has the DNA TGTGCCAGCACCCAGGGAAACGGACAGACCCAGTACTTC.

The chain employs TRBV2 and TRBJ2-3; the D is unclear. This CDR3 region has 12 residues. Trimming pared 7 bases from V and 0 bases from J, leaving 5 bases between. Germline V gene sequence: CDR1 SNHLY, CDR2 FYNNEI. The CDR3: CASMGSTDTQYF. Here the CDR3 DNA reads TGTGCCAGCATGGGGAGCACAGATACGCAGTATTTT.

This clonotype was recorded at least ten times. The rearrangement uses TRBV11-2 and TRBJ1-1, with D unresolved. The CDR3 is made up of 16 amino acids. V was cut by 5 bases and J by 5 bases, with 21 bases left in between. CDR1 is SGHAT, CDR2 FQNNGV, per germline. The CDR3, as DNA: TGTGCCAGCAGCCCGACGGATCGGCTCCGGCAGACTGAAGCTTTCTTT. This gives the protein CASSPTDRLRQTEAFF. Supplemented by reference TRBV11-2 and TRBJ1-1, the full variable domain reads EAGVAQSPRYKIIEKRQSVAFWCNPISGHATLYWYQQILGQGPKLLIQFQNNGVVDDSQLPKDRFSAERLKGVDSTLKIQPAKLEDSAVYLCASSPTDRLRQTEAFFGQGTRLTVV.

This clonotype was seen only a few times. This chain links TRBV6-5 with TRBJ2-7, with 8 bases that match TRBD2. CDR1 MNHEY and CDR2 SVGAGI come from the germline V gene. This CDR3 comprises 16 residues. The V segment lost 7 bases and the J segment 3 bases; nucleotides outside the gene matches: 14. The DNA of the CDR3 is TGTGCCAGCAACCCTCACACTAGCGGCCAAGTCTACGAGCAGTACTTC. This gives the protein CASNPHTSGQVYEQYF.

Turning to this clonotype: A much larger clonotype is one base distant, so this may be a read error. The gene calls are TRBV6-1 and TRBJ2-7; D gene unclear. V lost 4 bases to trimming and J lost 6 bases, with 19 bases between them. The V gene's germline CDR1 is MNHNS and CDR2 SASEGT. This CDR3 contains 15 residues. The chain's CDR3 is CASSVLFGSACEQYF. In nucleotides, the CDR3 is TGTGCCAGCAGTGTTCTCTTCGGCTCGGCCTGCGAGCAGTACTTC.

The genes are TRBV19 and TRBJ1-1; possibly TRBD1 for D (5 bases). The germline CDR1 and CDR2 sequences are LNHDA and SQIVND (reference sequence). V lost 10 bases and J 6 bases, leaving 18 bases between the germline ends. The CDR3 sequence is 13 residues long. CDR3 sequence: CAIKIRGSAEAFF. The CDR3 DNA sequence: TGTGCCATAAAGATCCGGGGGAGCGCTGAAGCTTTCTTT.

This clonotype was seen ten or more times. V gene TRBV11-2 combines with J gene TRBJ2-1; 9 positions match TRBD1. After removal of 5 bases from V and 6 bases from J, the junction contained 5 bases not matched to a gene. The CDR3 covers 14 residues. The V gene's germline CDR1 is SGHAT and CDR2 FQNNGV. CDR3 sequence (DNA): TGTGCCAGCAGCGACCGGGGACAGGGCAATGAGCAGTTCTTC. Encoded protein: CASSDRGQGNEQFF.

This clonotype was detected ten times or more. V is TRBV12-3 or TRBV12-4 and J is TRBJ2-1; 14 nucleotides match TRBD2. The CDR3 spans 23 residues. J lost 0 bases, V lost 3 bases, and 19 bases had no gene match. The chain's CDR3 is CASSFFRRGGLAGGRSSYNEQFF. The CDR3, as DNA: TGTGCCAGCAGTTTCTTCCGCCGGGGAGGACTAGCGGGGGGACGAAGCTCCTACAATGAGCAGTTCTTC.

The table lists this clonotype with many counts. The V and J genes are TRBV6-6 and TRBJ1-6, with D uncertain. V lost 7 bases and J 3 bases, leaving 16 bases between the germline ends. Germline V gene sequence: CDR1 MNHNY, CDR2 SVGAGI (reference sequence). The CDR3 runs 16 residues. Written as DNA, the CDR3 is TGTGCCAGCATCATGGGAGCGGGGAGCTATAATTCACCCCTCCACTTT. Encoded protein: CASIMGAGSYNSPLHF.

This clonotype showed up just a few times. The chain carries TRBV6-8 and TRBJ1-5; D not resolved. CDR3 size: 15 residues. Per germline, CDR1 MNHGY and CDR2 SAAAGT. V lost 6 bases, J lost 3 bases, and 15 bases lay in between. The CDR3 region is CASSPPPETNQPQHF. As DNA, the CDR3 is TGTGCCAGCAGCCCCCCCCCAGAAACCAATCAGCCCCAGCATTTT.

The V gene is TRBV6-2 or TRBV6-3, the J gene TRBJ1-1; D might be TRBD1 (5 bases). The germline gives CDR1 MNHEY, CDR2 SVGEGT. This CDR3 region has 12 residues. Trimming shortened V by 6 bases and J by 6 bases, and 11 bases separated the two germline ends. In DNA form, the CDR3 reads TGTGCCAGCAGAGAGGGGTTGGCTGAAGCTTTCTTT. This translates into CASREGLAEAFF.

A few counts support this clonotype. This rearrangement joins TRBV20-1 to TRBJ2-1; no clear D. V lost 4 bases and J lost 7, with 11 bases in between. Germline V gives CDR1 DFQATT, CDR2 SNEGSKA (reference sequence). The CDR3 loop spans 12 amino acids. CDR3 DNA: TGCAGTGCTAACAGTGGGTGGAATGAGCAGTTCTTC. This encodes CSANSGWNEQFF.

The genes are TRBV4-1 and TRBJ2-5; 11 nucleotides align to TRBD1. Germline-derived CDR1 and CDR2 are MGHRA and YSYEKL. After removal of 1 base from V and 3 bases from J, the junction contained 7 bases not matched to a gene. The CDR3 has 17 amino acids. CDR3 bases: TGCGCCAGCAGCCAAGTGGACCGGGACAGGGGGGAAGAGACCCAGTACTTC. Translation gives CASSQVDRDRGEETQYF.

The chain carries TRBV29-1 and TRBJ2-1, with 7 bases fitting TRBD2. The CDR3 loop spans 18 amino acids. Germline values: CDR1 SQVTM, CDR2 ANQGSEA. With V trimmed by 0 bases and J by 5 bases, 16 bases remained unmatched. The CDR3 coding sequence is TGCAGCGTTGAAGATTCGGGGGGTCGGGACTGGGGGAACAATGAGCAGTTCTTC. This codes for CSVEDSGGRDWGNNEQFF.